This record looks at one T cell receptor (beta chain) sequence and its context. The data stem from a study of cytomegalovirus exposure and HLA in healthy donors. It was with 60 Vbeta and 13 Jbeta primers that the PCR ran. Assay: immunoSEQ multiplex PCR; the TCRdb copy retains only in-frame clones and omits some. This sample has 60,000 to 80,000 clones, with more than 65% found just once. Trimming stripped 4 bases from V and 1 base from J, with 10 bases between. Germline loops: CDR1 SGHRS, CDR2 YFSETQ. The CDR3 length is 14 residues. The sequence came from a woman aged 30 to 39 in good health and CMV-seronegative. Material for sequencing was PBMCs. V is TRBV5-1 and J is TRBJ2-3; D gene unclear. In nucleotides, the CDR3 is TGCGCCAGCAGCCCCGGGTATCGCACAGATACGCAGTATTTT. It encodes CASSPGYRTDTQYF.